The sequence of this T cell receptor (beta chain) was determined in a study of shared clonotypes between healthy human individuals. Study findings and constraints: Sorted-subset samples were not fully sequenced, rarefaction indicated.

Researchers partitioned CD4+ cells into CD45RA+ naive and CD45RA-negative memory subsets. CDR3 size: 16 residues. Unmatched junction bases numbered 19, after V lost 8 bases and J lost 6 bases. The V gene's germline CDR1 is SQVTM and CDR2 ANQGSEA. A remark on this clone: Its antigen is currently unknown.

For each subset, genomic DNA was distributed in equal portions over several immunoSEQ plates. Per the authors' pipeline: From ImmunoSEQ came sequences covering only the junction and carrying no quality scores, so filtering differed. The data were produced by immunoSEQ multiplex PCR, yet TCRdb's version contains in-frame clones alone and is incomplete. V and J calls and clone size are as listed in that table; D and trimming were resolved from the DNA. The table shows approximately 2.4 million clones, with around 95% occurring only once. The origin of this receptor is a man between 18 and 35 years old in good health. The material sequenced was naive CD4+ T cells sorted from blood. The subset is: CD45RA+ positively selected. The chain carries TRBV29-1 and TRBJ2-7, with 10 bases lining up with TRBD1. CDR3 sequence (DNA): TGCAGCCTCATGGGACAACCGGGACAGGGGACGGGCGAGCAGTACTTC. It codes for CSLMGQPGQGTGEQYF.